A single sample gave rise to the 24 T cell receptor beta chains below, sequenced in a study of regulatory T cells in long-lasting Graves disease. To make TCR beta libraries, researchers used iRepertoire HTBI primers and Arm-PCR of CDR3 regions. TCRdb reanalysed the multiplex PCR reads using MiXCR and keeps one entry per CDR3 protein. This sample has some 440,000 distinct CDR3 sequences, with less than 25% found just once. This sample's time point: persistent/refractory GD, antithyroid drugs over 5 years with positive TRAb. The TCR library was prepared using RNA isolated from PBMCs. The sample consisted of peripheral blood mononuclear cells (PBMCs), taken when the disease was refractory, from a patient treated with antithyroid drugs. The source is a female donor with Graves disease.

CDR3 nucleotides: TGTGCCAGCAGTGAAGGGCAGGGGGCCGGGGAGCTGTTTTTT. Translation: CASSEGQGAGELFF. This chain links TRBV25-1 with TRBJ2-2; 7 bases fit TRBD1. J gave up 6 bases and V 2 bases, and 3 bases lay outside the gene matches. The CDR3 totals 14 residues. Per germline, CDR1 MGHDK and CDR2 SYGVNS. Full variable domain (missing parts from reference TRBV25-1 and TRBJ2-2): EADIYQTPRYLVIGTGKKITLECSQTMGHDKMYWYQQDPGMELHLIHYSYGVNSTEKGDLSSESTVSRIRTEHFPLTLESARPSHTSQYLCASSEGQGAGELFFGEGSRLTVL.

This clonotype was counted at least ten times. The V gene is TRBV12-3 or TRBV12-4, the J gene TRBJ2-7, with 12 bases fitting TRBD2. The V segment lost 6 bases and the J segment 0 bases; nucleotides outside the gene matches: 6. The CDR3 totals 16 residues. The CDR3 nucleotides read TGTGCCAGCAGCCGTGGACTAGCGGGGCGCTCCTACGAGCAGTACTTC. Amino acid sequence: CASSRGLAGRSYEQYF.

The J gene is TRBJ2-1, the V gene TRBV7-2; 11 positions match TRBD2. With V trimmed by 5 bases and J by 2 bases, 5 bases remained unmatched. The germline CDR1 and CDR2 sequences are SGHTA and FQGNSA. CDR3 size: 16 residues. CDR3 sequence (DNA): TGTGCCAGCAGCCCAACTAGCGGGAGTCCCTACAATGAGCAGTTCTTC. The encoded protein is CASSPTSGSPYNEQFF.

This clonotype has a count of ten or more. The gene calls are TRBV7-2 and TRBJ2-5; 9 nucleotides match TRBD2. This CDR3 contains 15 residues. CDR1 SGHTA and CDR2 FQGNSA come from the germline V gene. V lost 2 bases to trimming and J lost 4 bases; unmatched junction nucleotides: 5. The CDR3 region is CASSLRREGRETQYF. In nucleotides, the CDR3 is TGTGCCAGCAGCTTACGGCGGGAGGGTCGAGAGACCCAGTACTTC.

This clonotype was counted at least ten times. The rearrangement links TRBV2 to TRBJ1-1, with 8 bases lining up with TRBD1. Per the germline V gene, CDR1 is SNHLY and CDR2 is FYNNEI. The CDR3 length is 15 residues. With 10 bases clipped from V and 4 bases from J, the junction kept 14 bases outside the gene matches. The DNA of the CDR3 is TGTGCCACCACTATAATTAATACAGGGGGCACTGAAGCTTTCTTT. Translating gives CATTIINTGGTEAFF.

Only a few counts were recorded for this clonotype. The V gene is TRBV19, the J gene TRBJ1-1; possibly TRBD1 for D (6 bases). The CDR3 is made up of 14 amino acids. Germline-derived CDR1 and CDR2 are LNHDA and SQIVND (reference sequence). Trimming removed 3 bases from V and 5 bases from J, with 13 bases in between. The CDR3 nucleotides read TGTGCCAGTAGTATTCAGGGGAGGGGAACTGAAGCTTTCTTT. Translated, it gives CASSIQGRGTEAFF.

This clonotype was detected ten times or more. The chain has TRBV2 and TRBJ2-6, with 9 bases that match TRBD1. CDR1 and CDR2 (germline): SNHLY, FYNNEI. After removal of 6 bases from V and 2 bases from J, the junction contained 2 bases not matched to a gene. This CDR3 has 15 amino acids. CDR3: CASRDRGTGANVLTF. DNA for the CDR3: TGTGCCAGCAGAGACAGGGGGACTGGGGCCAACGTCCTGACTTTC.

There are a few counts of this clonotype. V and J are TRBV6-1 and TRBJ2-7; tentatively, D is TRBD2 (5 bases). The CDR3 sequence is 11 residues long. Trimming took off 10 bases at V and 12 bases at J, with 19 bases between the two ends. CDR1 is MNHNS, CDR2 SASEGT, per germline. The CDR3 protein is CATSIGQEGYF. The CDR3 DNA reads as TGTGCCACCAGCATAGGCCAAGAGGGGTACTTC.

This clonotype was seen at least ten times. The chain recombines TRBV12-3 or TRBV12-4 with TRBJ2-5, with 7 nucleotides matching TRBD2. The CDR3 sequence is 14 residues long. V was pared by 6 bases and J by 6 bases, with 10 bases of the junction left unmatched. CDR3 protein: CASSLTAGKKTQYF. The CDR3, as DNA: TGTGCCAGCAGCCTAACAGCGGGGAAAAAGACCCAGTACTTC.

CDR3 sequence (DNA): TGTGCCAGCAGTACTTACAGGGCCGGGGCCAACGTCCTGACTTTC. Translating gives CASSTYRAGANVLTF. The chain is built from TRBV27 and TRBJ2-6; D possibly corresponds to TRBD1 (6 bases). From germline, CDR1 is MNHEY and CDR2 SMNVEV (reference sequence). The CDR3 runs 15 residues. V was shortened by 5 bases and J by 4 bases, with 12 bases between the two germline ends.

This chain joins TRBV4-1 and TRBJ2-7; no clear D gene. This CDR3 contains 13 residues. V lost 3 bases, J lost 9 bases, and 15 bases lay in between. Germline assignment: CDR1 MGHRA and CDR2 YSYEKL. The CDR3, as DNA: TGCGCCAGCAGCCAGGCCTTGGGGTCAGCGCAGTACTTC. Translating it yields CASSQALGSAQYF.

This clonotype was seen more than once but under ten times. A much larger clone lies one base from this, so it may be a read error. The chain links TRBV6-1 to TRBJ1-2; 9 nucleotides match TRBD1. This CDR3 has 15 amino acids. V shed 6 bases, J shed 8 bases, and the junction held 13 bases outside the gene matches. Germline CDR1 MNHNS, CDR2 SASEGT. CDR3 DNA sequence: TGTGCCAGCAGGTTTGCCGGGACAGGGTATCGCGGCTACACCTTC. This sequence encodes CASRFAGTGYRGYTF.

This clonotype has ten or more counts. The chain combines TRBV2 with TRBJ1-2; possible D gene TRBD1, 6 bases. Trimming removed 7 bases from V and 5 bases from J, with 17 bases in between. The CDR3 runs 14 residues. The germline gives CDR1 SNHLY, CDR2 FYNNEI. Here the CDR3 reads CASKVDSSKYGYTF. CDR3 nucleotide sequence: TGTGCCAGCAAAGTGGACAGCAGCAAATATGGCTACACCTTC.

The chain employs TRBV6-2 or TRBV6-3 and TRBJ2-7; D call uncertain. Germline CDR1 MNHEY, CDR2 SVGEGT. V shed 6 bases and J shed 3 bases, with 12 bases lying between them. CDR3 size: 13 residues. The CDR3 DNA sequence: TGTGCCAGCAGCCTCTGGTCCTTCTACGAGCAGTACTTC. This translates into CASSLWSFYEQYF.

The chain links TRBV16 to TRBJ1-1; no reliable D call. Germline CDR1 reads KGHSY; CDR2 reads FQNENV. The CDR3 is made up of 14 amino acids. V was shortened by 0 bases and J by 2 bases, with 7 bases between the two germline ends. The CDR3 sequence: CASSQSQVNTEAFF. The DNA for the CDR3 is TGTGCCAGCAGCCAATCTCAGGTTAACACTGAAGCTTTCTTT.

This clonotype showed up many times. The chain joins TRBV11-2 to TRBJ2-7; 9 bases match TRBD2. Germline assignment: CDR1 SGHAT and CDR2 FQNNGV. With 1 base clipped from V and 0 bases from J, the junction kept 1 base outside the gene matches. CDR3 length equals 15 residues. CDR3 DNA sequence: TGTGCCAGCAGCTTAGGGACTAGCGTCTCCTACGAGCAGTACTTC. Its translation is CASSLGTSVSYEQYF.

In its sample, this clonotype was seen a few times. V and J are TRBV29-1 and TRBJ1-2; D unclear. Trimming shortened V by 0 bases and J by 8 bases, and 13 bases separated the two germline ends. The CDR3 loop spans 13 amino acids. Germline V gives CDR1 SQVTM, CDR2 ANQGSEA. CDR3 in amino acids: CSVEDLGKMGYTF. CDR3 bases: TGCAGCGTTGAAGATCTTGGGAAAATGGGCTACACCTTC.

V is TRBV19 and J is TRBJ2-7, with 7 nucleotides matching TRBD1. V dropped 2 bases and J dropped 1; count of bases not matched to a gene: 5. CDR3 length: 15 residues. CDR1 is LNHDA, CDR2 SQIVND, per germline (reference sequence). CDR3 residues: CASSIMTGNSYEQYF. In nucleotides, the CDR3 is TGTGCCAGTAGTATAATGACAGGGAATTCCTACGAGCAGTACTTC. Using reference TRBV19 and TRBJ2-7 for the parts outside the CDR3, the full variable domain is DGGITQSPKYLFRKEGQNVTLSCEQNLNHDAMYWYRQDPGQGLRLIYYSQIVNDFQKGDIAEGYSVSREKKESFPLTVTSAQKNPTAFYLCASSIMTGNSYEQYFGPGTRLTVT.

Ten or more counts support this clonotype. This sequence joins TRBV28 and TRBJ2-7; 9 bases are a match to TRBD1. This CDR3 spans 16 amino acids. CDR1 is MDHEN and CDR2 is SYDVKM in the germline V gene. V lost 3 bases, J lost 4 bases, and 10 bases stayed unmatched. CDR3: CASSFQDRGRPYEQYF. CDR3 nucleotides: TGTGCCAGCAGTTTTCAGGACAGGGGTCGTCCATACGAGCAGTACTTC.

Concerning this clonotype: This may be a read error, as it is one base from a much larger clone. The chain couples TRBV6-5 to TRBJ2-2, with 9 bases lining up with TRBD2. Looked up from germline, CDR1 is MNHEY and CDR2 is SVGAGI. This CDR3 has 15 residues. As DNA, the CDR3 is TGTGCCAGCAGTTACTTAGCGGGAGACCACGGGGAGCTGCTTTTT. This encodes CASSYLAGDHGELLF.

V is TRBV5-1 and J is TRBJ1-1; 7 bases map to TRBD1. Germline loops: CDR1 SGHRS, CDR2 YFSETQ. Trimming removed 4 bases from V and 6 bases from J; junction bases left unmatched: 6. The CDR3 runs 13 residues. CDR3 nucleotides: TGCGCCAGCAGCATCGGACAGGCATCTGAAGCTTTCTTT. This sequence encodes CASSIGQASEAFF.

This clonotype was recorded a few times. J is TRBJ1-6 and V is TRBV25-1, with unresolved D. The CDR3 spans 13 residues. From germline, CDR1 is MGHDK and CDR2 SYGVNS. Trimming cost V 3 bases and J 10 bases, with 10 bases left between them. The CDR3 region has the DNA TGTGCCAGCAGTGAGACCCTCAGGTCACCCCTCCACTTT. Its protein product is CASSETLRSPLHF.

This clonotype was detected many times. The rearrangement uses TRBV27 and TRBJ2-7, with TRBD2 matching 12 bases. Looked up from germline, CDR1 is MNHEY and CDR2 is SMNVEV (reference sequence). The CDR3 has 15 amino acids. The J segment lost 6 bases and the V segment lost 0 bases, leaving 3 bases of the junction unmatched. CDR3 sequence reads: CASSLSASGRVEQYF. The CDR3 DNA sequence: TGTGCCAGCAGTTTATCGGCTAGCGGGAGGGTCGAGCAGTACTTC.

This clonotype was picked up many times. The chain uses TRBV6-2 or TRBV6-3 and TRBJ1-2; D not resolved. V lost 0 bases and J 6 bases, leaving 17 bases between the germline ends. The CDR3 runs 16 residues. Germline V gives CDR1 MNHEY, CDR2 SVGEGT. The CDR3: CASSYSRTPSLHGYTF. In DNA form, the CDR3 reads TGTGCCAGCAGTTACTCCCGGACTCCCTCCCTACATGGCTACACCTTC.